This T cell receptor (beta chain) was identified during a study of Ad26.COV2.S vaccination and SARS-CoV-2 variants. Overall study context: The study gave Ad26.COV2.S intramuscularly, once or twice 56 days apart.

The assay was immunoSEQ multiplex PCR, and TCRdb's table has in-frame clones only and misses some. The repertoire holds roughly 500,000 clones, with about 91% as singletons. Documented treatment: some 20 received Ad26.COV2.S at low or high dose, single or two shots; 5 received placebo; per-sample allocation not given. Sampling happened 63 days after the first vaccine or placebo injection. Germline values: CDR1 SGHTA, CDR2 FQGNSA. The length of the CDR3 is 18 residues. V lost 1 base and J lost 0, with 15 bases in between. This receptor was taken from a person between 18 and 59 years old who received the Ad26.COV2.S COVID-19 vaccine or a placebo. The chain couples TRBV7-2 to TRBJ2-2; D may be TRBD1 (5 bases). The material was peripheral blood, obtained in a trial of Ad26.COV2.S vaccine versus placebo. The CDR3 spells CASSLVYRRYPNTGELFF. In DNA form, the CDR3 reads TGTGCCAGCAGCTTAGTGTACAGGCGCTATCCGAACACCGGGGAGCTGTTTTTT.